The 16 T cell receptor beta chains in this list originate from one sample, sequenced in a study of identical twins. TCRdb re-called the 5' RACE reads through MiXCR, storing one row per CDR3 protein. Among more than 650,000 distinct CDR3 sequences listed, around 6% were seen once. The sequenced sample was naive T cells sorted from blood. The receptors derive from a man aged 18 to 30 in good health.

This clonotype turned up a few times. The chain combines TRBV6-1 with TRBJ2-2; tentatively, D is TRBD2 (5 bases). CDR1 and CDR2 (germline): MNHNS, SASEGT. The V gene lost 7 bases and the J gene lost 1 base, with 10 bases spanning the gap. This CDR3 contains 14 residues. The CDR3 DNA is TGTGCCAGCATCCGTAGCGAGAACACCGGGGAGCTGTTTTTT. Residues: CASIRSENTGELFF.

This clonotype was detected ten times or more. The V gene is TRBV29-1, the J gene TRBJ2-1; no definite D call. The germline gives CDR1 SQVTM, CDR2 ANQGSEA. The CDR3 is 12 amino acids. V was trimmed by 4 bases and J by 3 bases, leaving 7 bases between them. CDR3 coding DNA: TGCAGCGTTGGCGATGACTACAATGAGCAGTTCTTC. Protein product: CSVGDDYNEQFF.

The gene calls are TRBV5-1 and TRBJ2-1, with TRBD2 matching 7 bases. Germline assignment: CDR1 SGHRS and CDR2 YFSETQ. J gave up 3 bases and V 4 bases, and 10 bases lay outside the gene matches. CDR3 length: 16 amino acids. The DNA for the CDR3 is TGCGCCAGCAGCGGTTTGACTAGCAAGTACTACAATGAGCAGTTCTTC. The encoded protein is CASSGLTSKYYNEQFF.

A few counts support this clonotype. V gene TRBV20-1 combines with J gene TRBJ2-3; the D gene is possibly TRBD2 (6 bases). V lost 3 bases and J lost 5, with 12 bases in between. Germline V gene data show CDR1 as DFQATT and CDR2 as SNEGSKA (reference sequence). This CDR3 is built from 13 residues. The CDR3 is CSARESGVDTQYF. The CDR3 DNA is TGCAGTGCTAGGGAATCGGGAGTAGATACGCAGTATTTT.

This clonotype was recorded a few times. The chain employs TRBV9 and TRBJ2-7, with D possibly TRBD2 on 5 matching bases. V lost 3 bases and J 5 bases, leaving 15 bases between the germline ends. The CDR3 extends over 14 amino acids. CDR1 is SGDLS, CDR2 YYNGEE, per germline. In nucleotides, the CDR3 is TGTGCCAGCAGCGAGGAACCGGAGGCCAACGAGCAGTACTTC. Translation: CASSEEPEANEQYF.

In this sample, this clonotype turned up a few times. J is TRBJ2-5 and V is TRBV12-3 or TRBV12-4; 14 bases map to TRBD2. CDR3 length: 17 amino acids. V shed 5 bases, J shed 5 bases, and the junction held 10 bases outside the gene matches. CDR3 bases: TGTGCCAGCAGTCCCCCAAGACTAGCGGGAGGGGGGGAGACCCAGTACTTC. Its protein product is CASSPPRLAGGGETQYF.

The genes are TRBV5-1 and TRBJ2-2; D gene ambiguous. V lost 5 bases, J lost 6 bases, and 11 bases lay in between. CDR3 size: 13 residues. Germline V gene lookup returns CDR1 SGHRS and CDR2 YFSETQ. CDR3 sequence (DNA): TGCGCCAGCAGTTATTTAGCTGCCGGGGAGCTGTTTTTT. This codes for CASSYLAAGELFF.

In this sample, this clonotype turned up many times. The V call is TRBV27, the J call TRBJ2-2; 12 nucleotides line up with TRBD2. V shed 7 bases and J 2 bases; nucleotides not matched to a gene: 8. Germline V gene lookup returns CDR1 MNHEY and CDR2 SMNVEV (reference sequence). The CDR3 consists of 17 residues. Here the CDR3 DNA reads TGTGCCAGCATGGAGACTAGCGGGAGTGATAACACCGGGGAGCTGTTTTTT. This encodes CASMETSGSDNTGELFF.

The sample holds many counts of this clonotype. V and J are TRBV7-9 and TRBJ2-3; TRBD2 matches at 8 bases. The germline gives CDR1 SEHNR, CDR2 FQNEAQ (reference sequence). The V segment lost 8 bases and the J segment 0 bases; nucleotides outside the gene matches: 13. The CDR3 contains 17 residues. CDR3 nucleotides: TGTGCCAGCTCATACTCGGCGGGAGGCCCTAGCACAGATACGCAGTATTTT. Its protein product is CASSYSAGGPSTDTQYF. Full variable domain (outside the CDR3, taken from reference TRBV7-9 and TRBJ2-3): DTGVSQNPRHKITKRGQNVTFRCDPISEHNRLYWYRQTLGQGPEFLTYFQNEAQLEKSRLLSDRFSAERPKGSFSTLEIQRTEQGDSAMYLCASSYSAGGPSTDTQYFGPGTRLTVL.

This clonotype appeared a few times. The chain combines TRBV7-9 with TRBJ2-7; 9 nucleotides line up with TRBD2. The length of the CDR3 is 15 residues. Germline V gene lookup returns CDR1 SEHNR and CDR2 FQNEAQ (reference sequence). V dropped 6 bases and J dropped 0; count of bases not matched to a gene: 6. CDR3 sequence reads: CASRRGGGDSYEQYF. CDR3 in DNA: TGTGCCAGCAGGCGGGGCGGGGGGGACTCCTACGAGCAGTACTTC.

The chain combines TRBV6-2 or TRBV6-3 with TRBJ2-5; TRBD1 matches at 7 bases. The junction had 6 bases not matched to a gene; V was cut back by 6 bases and J by 2 bases. This CDR3 has 14 amino acids. Germline assignment: CDR1 MNHEY and CDR2 SVGEGT. This CDR3 is CASRTGVVQETQYF. The CDR3 nucleotides read TGTGCCAGCAGAACAGGGGTTGTACAAGAGACCCAGTACTTC.

This clonotype has more than one count but fewer than ten. The chain carries TRBV3-1 and TRBJ2-1; weak D call: TRBD2 (5 bases). Germline V gene data show CDR1 as LGHDT and CDR2 as YNNKEL (reference sequence). The CDR3 covers 16 residues. Deletions cut 0 bases from V and 8 bases from J, with 17 bases between. This CDR3 reads CASSQDLAQSRYEQFF. CDR3 coding DNA: TGTGCCAGCAGCCAAGATTTAGCGCAAAGTAGGTATGAGCAGTTCTTC.

Many counts were recorded for this clonotype. The chain employs TRBV7-9 and TRBJ2-5, with D possibly being TRBD2 (6 bases). Germline V lookup: CDR1 SEHNR, CDR2 FQNEAQ (reference sequence). The V and J ends lost 9 bases and 2 bases respectively, with 16 bases between them. CDR3 size: 14 residues. The CDR3, as DNA: TGTGCCAGTTTACGAGCGGGCTATCAAGAGACCCAGTACTTC. Protein sequence: CASLRAGYQETQYF.

This clonotype has a handful of counts. The chain joins TRBV11-3 to TRBJ2-1; 7 bases are a match to TRBD1. CDR1 and CDR2 from the germline V gene are SGHNT and YENEEA. The CDR3 is made up of 15 amino acids. Trimming at V came to 4 bases and at J to 6 bases, leaving 9 bases not matched to a gene. CDR3 sequence reads: CASSSYRGETNEQFF. CDR3 nucleotides: TGTGCCAGCAGCTCCTACAGGGGTGAGACCAATGAGCAGTTCTTC. Based on the CDR3 plus reference TRBV11-3 and TRBJ2-1, the full variable domain is EAGVVQSPRYKIIEKKQPVAFWCNPISGHNTLYWYLQNLGQGPELLIRYENEEAVDDSQLPKDRFSAERLKGVDSTLKIQPAELGDSAVYLCASSSYRGETNEQFFGPGTRLTVL.

CDR3 nucleotide sequence: TGCAGTTCACAGGGCAAAGAGACCCAGTACTTC. Its translation: CSSQGKETQYF. This chain connects TRBV20-1 to TRBJ2-5; a possible D gene is TRBD1 (6 bases). This CDR3 has 11 residues. From germline, CDR1 is DFQATT and CDR2 SNEGSKA (reference sequence). Trimming removed 8 bases from V and 3 bases from J, with 10 bases in between.

This sequence joins TRBV7-9 and TRBJ2-1; TRBD2 agrees at 10 bases. This CDR3 spans 16 amino acids. The germline CDR1 and CDR2 sequences are SEHNR and FQNEAQ (reference sequence). V shed 2 bases, J shed 8 bases, and the junction held 9 bases outside the gene matches. As DNA, the CDR3 is TGTGCCAGCAGCTTATTTGAGGCTAGCGGGAGCGATGAGCAGTTCTTC. Translating gives CASSLFEASGSDEQFF.